A selection of T cell receptor beta chains follows, all from one sample in a study of CD8+ T cells in alopecia areata. The table came from immunoSEQ multiplex PCR; TCRdb's copy has only in-frame clones and leaves some out. The data contain about 98,000 clones, around 44% of them singletons. Sequences were obtained from CD4+ T cells sorted from blood. These receptors all stem from a human donor with alopecia areata. Both conserved end residues are part of each CDR3. The D gene is left open where the match is weak. The size of a clone is reported for some rows only, either as once, few or many, or as a class for expanded clones.

d_call	clone_size	v_call	j_call	cdr3_length	cdr3_nt	cdr3_aa
.	few	TRBV18	TRBJ2-1	17	TGTGCCAGCTCACCCCGTAAAGTCGGGTCGGAGTTGAATGAGCAGTTCTTC	CASSPRKVGSELNEQFF
.	.	TRBV29-1	TRBJ1-2	12	TGCAGCGTTGCGAGCCGCAACCATGGCTACACCTTC	CSVASRNHGYTF
TRBD2	.	TRBV29-1	TRBJ2-7	17	TGCAGCGTGCACGGTTCGGCGACTAGCGGGAGCTCCTACGAGCAGTACTTC	CSVHGSATSGSSYEQYF
.	.	TRBV7-2	TRBJ1-2	15	TGTGCCAGCAGCTTCACGGAGGGGTTTGGCTATGGCTACACCTTC	CASSFTEGFGYGYTF
TRBD1	.	TRBV7-9	TRBJ2-7	14	TGTGCCAGCAGCCCGCGGACAGGGGTCTACGAGCAGTACTTC	CASSPRTGVYEQYF
.	.	TRBV23-1	TRBJ2-3	14	TGCGCCAGCAGTCACCACGGACAGACAGATACGCAGTATTTT	CASSHHGQTDTQYF
.	few	TRBV7-2	TRBJ2-7	14	TGTGCCAGCAGCTTTGATGGGTACGCCTACGAGCAGTACTTC	CASSFDGYAYEQYF
.	.	TRBV13	TRBJ2-7	15	TGTGCCAGCAGCGTAGGCCGAGTCGTCACCTACGAGCAGTACTTC	CASSVGRVVTYEQYF
.	.	TRBV30	TRBJ2-4	13	TGTGCCTGGAGTGTGAGGACACTCAACATTCAGTACTTC	CAWSVRTLNIQYF
.	.	TRBV29-1	TRBJ2-5	15	TGCAGCGTTCTGTTAGTGGGAGTACCAAAAGAGACCCAGTACTTC	CSVLLVGVPKETQYF
.	.	TRBV4-1	TRBJ1-5	15	TGCGCCAGCAGCCGATTGGAGGGATCAGGGCAGCCCCAGCATTTT	CASSRLEGSGQPQHF
.	.	TRBV28	TRBJ1-2	13	TGTGCCAGCAGTCCGGGACGGATTGTTGGCTACACCTTC	CASSPGRIVGYTF
.	few	TRBV4-1	TRBJ2-1	13	TGCGCCAGCAGCCCCATAGTTAGCGGTGAGCAGTTCTTC	CASSPIVSGEQFF
.	.	TRBV4-1	TRBJ2-7	17	TGCGCCAGCAGCCAAGAACCCTACCGACGAGGATCCTACGAGCAGTACTTC	CASSQEPYRRGSYEQYF
.	.	TRBV6-5	TRBJ2-5	14	TGTGCCAGCAGTCGAGACACCCAGAGGGAGACCCAGTACTTC	CASSRDTQRETQYF
.	.	TRBV29-1	TRBJ1-5	13	TGCAGCGTTAAGACAGGTGTGGATCAGCCCCAGCATTTT	CSVKTGVDQPQHF
.	once	TRBV2	TRBJ2-7	13	TGTGCCAGCAGGGACTCCTCCATACTCGAGCAGTACTTC	CASRDSSILEQYF
TRBD2	.	TRBV7-9	TRBJ2-1	15	TGTGCCAGCAGCGGGGGACTACCCTCCTACAATGAGCAGTTCTTC	CASSGGLPSYNEQFF
TRBD1	.	TRBV29-1	TRBJ2-4	14	TGCAGCGTTCGGGGACAGCTAGCCAAAAACATTCAGTACTTC	CSVRGQLAKNIQYF